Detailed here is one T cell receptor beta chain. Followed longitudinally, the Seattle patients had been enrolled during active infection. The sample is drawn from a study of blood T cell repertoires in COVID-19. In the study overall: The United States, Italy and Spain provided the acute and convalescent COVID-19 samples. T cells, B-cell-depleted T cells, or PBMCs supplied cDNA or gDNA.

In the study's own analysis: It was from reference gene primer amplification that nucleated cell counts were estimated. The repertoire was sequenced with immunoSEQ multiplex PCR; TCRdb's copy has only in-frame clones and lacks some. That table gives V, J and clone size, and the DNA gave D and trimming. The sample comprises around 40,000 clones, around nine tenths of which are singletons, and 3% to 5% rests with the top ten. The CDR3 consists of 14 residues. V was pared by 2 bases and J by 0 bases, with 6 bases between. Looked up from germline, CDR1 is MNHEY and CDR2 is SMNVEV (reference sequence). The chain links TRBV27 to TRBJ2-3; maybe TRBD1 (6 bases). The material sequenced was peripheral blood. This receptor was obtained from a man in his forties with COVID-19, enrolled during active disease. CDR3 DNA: TGTGCCAGCAGTTTAAGGGGGAGCACAGATACGCAGTATTTT. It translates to CASSLRGSTDTQYF.